A single T cell receptor beta chain is shown here with its context. TCRdb's copy holds only in-frame clones and misses some; the assay was immunoSEQ multiplex PCR. The repertoire consists of approximately 50,000 clones, with approximately 92% occurring once and the leading ten covering approximately 0.68%. Between the trimmed V and J ends, which lost 5 bases and 3 bases, there was a span of 5 bases. The V gene's germline CDR1 is DFQATT and CDR2 SNEGSKA (reference sequence). The CDR3 is 10 residues long. This sample was taken from a study of T cell changes during pregnancy in multiple sclerosis. This specimen was CD4+ T cells from peripheral blood mononuclear cells, taken in the third trimester of pregnancy. The receptor was isolated from a female donor with multiple sclerosis, enrolled in a pregnancy study. The chain joins TRBV20-1 to TRBJ2-7; D remains unclear. The CDR3 DNA sequence: TGCAGTGCTTTACTCTACGAGCAGTACTTC. Protein: CSALLYEQYF.